This T cell receptor (beta chain) was captured in a study of lymphopenia after photon versus proton radiotherapy (dated by TCRdb to between 2017 and 2020). Study-wide context: In patients with gastrointestinal tumors who developed high-grade lymphopenia, the study compared the immunological effects of photon radiation therapy with those of proton radiation therapy. The goal of the study was to characterize the differences between the two radiation modalities in how they affect the immune system. The cohort comprised about 20 patients with gastrointestinal tumors who received either photon or proton therapy and then developed lymphopenia.

The library came from the immunoSEQ multiplex PCR assay. Deep sequencing of rearranged TCR beta loci, alongside multiparametric flow cytometry, was used to profile T cell repertoires. TCRdb holds this immuneACCESS table with in-frame rearrangements only. Some clones are missing; in checked studies, unresolved V genes explain under half, and the rest has no known cause. This sample comprises 65,000 to 85,000 clones, less than 95% of them detected only once. The ten largest clones add up to approximately 2.1% of the sample. To note about this clone: Which antigen it targets is not known. No base qualities exist here, and no much larger clone lies one base off it.

The investigation overall reported the following: Proton-treated patients stayed relatively stable during treatment, while photon-treated patients lost naive T cells and TCR diversity and gained effector/memory populations. The authors looked at the survival association only in patients who died, and they framed better survival with proton therapy as a possibility rather than a demonstrated result. Across the cohort, among patients who died, a greater drop in TCR diversity after the nadir was inversely correlated with overall survival time. After the lymphocyte count nadir, repertoires from photon-treated patients showed oligoclonal expansion, particularly of CD8+ Temra cells, and this expansion drove the decline in diversity.

In the germline V gene, CDR1 corresponds to SGDLS and CDR2 to YYNGEE. Germline trimming amounts to 0 bases on V and 2 bases on J, with 5 as the count of junction bases outside the gene matches. The CDR3 holds 15 amino acids from the cysteine to the phenylalanine. Of all the DNA, just the CDR3 is kept, 45 bases in frame from base 1. Sample: peripheral blood, taken from a patient treated with photon-based radiotherapy. In this chain, TRBV9 is recombined with TRBJ2-7, with 7 bases aligning to TRBD2. This clonotype originated in a woman aged 40 to 50 with cholangiocarcinoma. The DNA is as follows: TGTGCCAGCAGCGTAGCTGGGGAGGGCCCCTACGAGCAGTACTTC. This encodes CASSVAGEGPYEQYF.